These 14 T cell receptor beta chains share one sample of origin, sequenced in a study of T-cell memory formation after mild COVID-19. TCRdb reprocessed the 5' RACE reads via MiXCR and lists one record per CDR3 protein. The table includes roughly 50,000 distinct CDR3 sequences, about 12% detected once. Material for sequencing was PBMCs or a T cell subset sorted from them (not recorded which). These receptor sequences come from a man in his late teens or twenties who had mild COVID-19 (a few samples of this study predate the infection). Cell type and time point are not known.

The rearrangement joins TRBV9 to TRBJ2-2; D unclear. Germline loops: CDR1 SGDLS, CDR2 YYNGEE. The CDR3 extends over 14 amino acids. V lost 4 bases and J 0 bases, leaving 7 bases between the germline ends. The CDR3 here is CASSKTTNTGELFF. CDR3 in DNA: TGTGCCAGCAGCAAGACCACGAACACCGGGGAGCTGTTTTTT.

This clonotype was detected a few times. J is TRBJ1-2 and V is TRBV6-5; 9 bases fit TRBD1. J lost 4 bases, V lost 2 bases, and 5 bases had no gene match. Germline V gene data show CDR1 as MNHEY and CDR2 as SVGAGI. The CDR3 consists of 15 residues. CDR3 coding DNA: TGTGCCAGCAGTTACAAGGGACAGGGAGTCTATGGCTACACCTTC. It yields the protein CASSYKGQGVYGYTF.

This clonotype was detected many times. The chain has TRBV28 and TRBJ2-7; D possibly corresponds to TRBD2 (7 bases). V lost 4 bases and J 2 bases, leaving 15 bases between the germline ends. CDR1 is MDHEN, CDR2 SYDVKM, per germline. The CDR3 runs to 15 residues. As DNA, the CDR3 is TGTGCCAGCAGTTCCACGGGGGGCATAACCTACGAGCAGTACTTC. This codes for CASSSTGGITYEQYF.

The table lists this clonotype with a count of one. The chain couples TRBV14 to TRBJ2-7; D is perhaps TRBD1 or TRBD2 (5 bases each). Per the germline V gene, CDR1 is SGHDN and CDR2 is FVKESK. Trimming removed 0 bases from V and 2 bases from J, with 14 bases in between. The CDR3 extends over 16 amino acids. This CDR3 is CASSQDLGEWAYEQYF. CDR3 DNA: TGTGCCAGCAGCCAAGATCTGGGGGAATGGGCCTACGAGCAGTACTTC.

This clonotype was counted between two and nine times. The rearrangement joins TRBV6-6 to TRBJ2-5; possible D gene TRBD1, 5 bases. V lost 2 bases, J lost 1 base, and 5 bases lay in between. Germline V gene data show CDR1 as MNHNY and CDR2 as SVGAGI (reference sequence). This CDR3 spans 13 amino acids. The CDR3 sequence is CASSYQGQETQYF. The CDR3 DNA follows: TGTGCCAGCAGTTACCAGGGCCAAGAGACCCAGTACTTC.

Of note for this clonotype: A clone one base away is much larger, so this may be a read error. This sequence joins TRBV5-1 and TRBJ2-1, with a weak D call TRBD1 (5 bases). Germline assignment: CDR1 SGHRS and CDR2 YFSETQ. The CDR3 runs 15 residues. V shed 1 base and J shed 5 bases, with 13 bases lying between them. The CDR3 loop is CASSLRGRVDNEQFF. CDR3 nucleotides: TGCGCCAGCAGCTTGAGGGGTCGTGTGGACAATGAGCAGTTCTTC.

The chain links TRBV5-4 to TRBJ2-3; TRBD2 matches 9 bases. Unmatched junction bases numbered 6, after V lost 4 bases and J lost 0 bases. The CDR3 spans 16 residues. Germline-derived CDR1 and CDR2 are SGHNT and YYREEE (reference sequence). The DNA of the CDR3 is TGTGCCAGCAGCGTTAGACTAGCGGAAAGCACAGATACGCAGTATTTT. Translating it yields CASSVRLAESTDTQYF.

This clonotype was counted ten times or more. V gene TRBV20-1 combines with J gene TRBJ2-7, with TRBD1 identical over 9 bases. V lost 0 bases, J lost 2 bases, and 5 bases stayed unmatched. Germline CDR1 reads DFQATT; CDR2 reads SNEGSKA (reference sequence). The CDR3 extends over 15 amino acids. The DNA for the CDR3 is TGCAGTGCTAGAGACGGGACAGGGACTACCTACGAGCAGTACGTC. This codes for CSARDGTGTTYEQYV.

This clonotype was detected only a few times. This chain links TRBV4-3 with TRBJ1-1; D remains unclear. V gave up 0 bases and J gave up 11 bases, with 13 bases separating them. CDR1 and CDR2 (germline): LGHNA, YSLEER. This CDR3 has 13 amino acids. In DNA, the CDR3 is TGCGCCAGCAGCCAAGAGGGAGCCGGACGGGCTTTCTTT. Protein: CASSQEGAGRAFF.

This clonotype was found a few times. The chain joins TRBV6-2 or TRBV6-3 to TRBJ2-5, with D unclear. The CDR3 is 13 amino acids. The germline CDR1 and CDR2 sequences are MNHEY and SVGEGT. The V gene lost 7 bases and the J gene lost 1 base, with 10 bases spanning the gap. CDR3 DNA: TGTGCCAGCACCCGGGCGGCCCAAGAGACCCAGTACTTC. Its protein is CASTRAAQETQYF.

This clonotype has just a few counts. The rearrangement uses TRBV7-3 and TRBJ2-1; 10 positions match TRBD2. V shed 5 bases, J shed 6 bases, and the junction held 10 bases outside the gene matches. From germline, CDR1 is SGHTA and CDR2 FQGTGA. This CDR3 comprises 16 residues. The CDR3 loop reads CASSRRSGLAVNEQFF. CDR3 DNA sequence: TGTGCCAGCAGCCGCCGATCCGGACTAGCGGTCAATGAGCAGTTCTTC.

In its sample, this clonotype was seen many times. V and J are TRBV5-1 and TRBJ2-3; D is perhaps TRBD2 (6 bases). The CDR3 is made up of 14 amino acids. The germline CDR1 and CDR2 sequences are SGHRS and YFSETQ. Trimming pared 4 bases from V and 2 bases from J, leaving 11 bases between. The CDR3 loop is CASSIGLPTDTQYF. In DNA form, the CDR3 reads TGCGCCAGCAGCATCGGACTACCCACAGATACGCAGTATTTT.

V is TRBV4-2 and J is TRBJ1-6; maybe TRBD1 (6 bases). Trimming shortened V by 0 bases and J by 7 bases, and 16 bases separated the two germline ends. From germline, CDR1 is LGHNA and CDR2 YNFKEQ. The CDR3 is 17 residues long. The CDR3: CASSQDTGAGVNSPLHF. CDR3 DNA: TGTGCCAGCAGCCAAGATACCGGGGCAGGGGTAAATTCACCCCTCCACTTT.

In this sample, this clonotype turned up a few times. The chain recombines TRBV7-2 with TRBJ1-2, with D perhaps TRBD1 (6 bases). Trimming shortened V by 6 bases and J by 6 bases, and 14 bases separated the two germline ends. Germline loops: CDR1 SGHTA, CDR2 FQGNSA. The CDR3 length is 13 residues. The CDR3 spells CASRDTGHNGYTF. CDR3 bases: TGTGCCAGCAGGGATACAGGGCACAATGGCTACACCTTC.